These T cell receptor beta chains were read from a single sample in a study of cytomegalovirus exposure and HLA in healthy donors. Generated by immunoSEQ multiplex PCR, the TCRdb table keeps only in-frame clones and is missing some. The sample shows over 150,000 clones, around 80% of them seen only once. Sequences were obtained from PBMCs. The receptor source for this set is a man aged 35-49 years in good health and CMV-seronegative. Each CDR3 is given with its conserved first and last residue. The D gene is left open where the match is weak.

NA TRBV7-6 CASSFRVSPTQETQYF
NA TRBV6-5 CASSYSRYRASQYF
NA TRBV7-2 CASRGGSGNTIYF
NA TRBV10-3 CAITPGGRTEAFF
NA TRBV5-4 CASSLRDSNEQFF
NA TRBV19 CASSGQLAYGYTF
TRBD2 TRBV6-1 CASSEGSGSGRDTQYF
TRBD1 TRBV5-1 CASSLTGGFTEAFF
TRBD1 TRBV28 CASSSGGGNTEAFF
NA TRBV7-2 CASSPDFPGRGGELFF
TRBD2 TRBV5-4 CASSLAGREGGEQFF
TRBD1 TRBV27 CASSWGQGGTIYF
NA TRBV7-7 CASSLASSDTQYF
TRBD2 TRBV29-1 CSVGGLGMGETQYF
NA TRBV6-1 CASRPTGLVRFF
NA TRBV27 CASSFRMPLVGSYEQYF
NA TRBV4-3 CASSQRFQGGEPQHF
NA TRBV19 CASSKIQQSYSNQPQHF
NA TRBV2 CASSPGLPVSYEQYF
TRBD1 TRBV28 CACTPGQRTEAFF
NA TRBV11-2 CASSPRSGVQLPGELFF
TRBD1 TRBV6-1 CASRAGTGNSPLHF
NA TRBV2 CASRETGEETQYF
NA TRBV6-1 CASSEVGASRAFF
NA TRBV5-1 CASSLEGGGGADTQYF
NA TRBV7-6 CASSIRALRGYNEQFF
TRBD1 TRBV2 CASIGGQVYNEQFF
TRBD1 TRBV5-4 CASSNRGQGAREQYF
NA TRBV6-1 CASSGLTPGPDTQYF
TRBD2 TRBV5-6 CASSRLAGGTYEQYF
NA TRBV5-1 CASSLIGQGKTGGTDTQYF
NA TRBV7-2 CASSLAPETVYTF
NA TRBV7-2 CASSLGGLAVYNEQFF
NA TRBV2 CASRDVVDNPYEQYF
TRBD2 TRBV19 CASSERSGMPLGELFF